This T cell receptor beta chain was identified in a study of blood T cells in healthy people across ages. Using a J-beta primer mix together with a sample-barcoded 5' primer, a second PCR was run for about 6 to 11 cycles. In TCRdb, the 5' RACE reads were re-called with MiXCR into one record per CDR3 protein. The data contain under 1 million distinct CDR3 sequences, roughly 44% of them singletons. Staff drew around 10 milliliters of peripheral blood from each donor. CDR1 and CDR2 (germline): SGHRS, YFSETQ. V lost 4 bases, J lost 4 bases, and 14 bases lay in between. CDR3 length: 15 residues. The chain combines TRBV5-1 with TRBJ2-2; TRBD1 or TRBD2 may be the D gene (5 bases each). The sample was blood. The sequence was collected from a man aged 55 to 69 in good health. In nucleotides, the CDR3 is TGCGCCAGCAGCCCGGGACGGGAACGCACCGGGGAGCTGTTTTTT. Its translation: CASSPGRERTGELFF.